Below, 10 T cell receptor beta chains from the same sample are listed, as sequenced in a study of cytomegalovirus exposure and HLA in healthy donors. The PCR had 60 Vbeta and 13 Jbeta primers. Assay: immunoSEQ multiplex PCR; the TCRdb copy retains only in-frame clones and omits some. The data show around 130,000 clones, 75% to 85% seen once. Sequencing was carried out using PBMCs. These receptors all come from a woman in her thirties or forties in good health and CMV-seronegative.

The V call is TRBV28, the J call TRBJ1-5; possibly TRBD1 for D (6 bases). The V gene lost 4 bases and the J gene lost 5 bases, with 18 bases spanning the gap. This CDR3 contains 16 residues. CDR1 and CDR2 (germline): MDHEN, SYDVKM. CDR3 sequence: CASSSHHGQFYQPQHF. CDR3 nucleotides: TGTGCCAGCAGTTCCCACCACGGACAGTTTTATCAGCCCCAGCATTTT.

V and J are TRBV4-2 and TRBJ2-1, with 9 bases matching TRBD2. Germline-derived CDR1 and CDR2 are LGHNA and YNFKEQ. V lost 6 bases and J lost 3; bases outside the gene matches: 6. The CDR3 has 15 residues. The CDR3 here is CASSLAGELYNEQFF. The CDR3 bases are TGTGCCAGCAGTTTAGCGGGAGAACTCTACAATGAGCAGTTCTTC.

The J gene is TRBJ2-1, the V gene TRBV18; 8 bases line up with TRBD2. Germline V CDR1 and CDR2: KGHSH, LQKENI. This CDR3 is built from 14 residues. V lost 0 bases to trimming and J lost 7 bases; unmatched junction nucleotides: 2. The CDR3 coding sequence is TGTGCCAGCTCACCACCGGCGGGGGGAAATGAGCAGTTCTTC. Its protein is CASSPPAGGNEQFF.

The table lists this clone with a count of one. CDR3 DNA sequence: TGCAGCGTTCTCCGGGAGGGGATGGGAGATACGCAGTATTTT. Protein: CSVLREGMGDTQYF. The rearrangement links TRBV29-1 to TRBJ2-3; 8 bases agree with TRBD2. Unmatched junction bases numbered 9, after V lost 5 bases and J lost 5 bases. This CDR3 is 14 amino acids long. Germline CDR1 and CDR2: SQVTM and ANQGSEA.

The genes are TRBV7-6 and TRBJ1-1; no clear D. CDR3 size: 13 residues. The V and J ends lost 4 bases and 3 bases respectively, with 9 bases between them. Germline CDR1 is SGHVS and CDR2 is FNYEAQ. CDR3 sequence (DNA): TGTGCCAGCAGCTCAACCCGGGACACTGAAGCTTTCTTT. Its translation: CASSSTRDTEAFF.

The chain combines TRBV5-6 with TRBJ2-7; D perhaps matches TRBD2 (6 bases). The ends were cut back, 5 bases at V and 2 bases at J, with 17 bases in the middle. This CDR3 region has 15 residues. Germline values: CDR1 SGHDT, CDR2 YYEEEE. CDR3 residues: CASSSAGLETYEQYF. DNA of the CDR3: TGTGCCAGCAGTTCGGCGGGACTGGAGACCTACGAGCAGTACTTC.

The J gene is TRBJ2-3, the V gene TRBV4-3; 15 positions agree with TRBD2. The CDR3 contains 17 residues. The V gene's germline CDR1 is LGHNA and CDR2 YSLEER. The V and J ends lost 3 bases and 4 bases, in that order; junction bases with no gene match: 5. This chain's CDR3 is CASSHGLAGGRADTQYF. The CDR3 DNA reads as TGCGCCAGCAGCCACGGACTAGCGGGGGGGCGAGCAGATACGCAGTATTTT.

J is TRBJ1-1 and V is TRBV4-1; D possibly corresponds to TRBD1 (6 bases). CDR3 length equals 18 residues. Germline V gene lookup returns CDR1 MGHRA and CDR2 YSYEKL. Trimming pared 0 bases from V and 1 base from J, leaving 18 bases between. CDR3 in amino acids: CASSQELAGTKGNTEAFF. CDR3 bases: TGCGCCAGCAGCCAAGAGTTAGCCGGGACAAAGGGGAACACTGAAGCTTTCTTT.

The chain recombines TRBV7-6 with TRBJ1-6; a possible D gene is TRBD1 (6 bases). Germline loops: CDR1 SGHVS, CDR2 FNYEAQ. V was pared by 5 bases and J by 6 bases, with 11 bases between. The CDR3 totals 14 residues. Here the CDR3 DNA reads TGTGCCAGCAGCCCTAGACAGGCTAATTCACCCCTCCACTTT. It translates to CASSPRQANSPLHF.

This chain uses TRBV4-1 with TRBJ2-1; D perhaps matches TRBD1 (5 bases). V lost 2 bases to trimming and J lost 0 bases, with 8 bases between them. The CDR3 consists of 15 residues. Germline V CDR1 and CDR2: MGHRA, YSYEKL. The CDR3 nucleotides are TGCGCCAGCAGCCAAAGGGGTAGCTCCTACAATGAGCAGTTCTTC. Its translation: CASSQRGSSYNEQFF.